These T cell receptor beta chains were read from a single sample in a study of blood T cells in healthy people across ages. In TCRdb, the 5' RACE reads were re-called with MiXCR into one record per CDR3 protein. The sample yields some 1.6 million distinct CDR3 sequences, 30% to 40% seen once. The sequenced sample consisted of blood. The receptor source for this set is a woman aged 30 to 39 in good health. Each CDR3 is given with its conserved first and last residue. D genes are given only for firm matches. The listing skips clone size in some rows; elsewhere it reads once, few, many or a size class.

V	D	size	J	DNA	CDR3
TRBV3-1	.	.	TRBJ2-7	TGTGCCGGCAGCCAAGGCTCCGAGGGATCCCACGAGCAGTACTTC	CAGSQGSEGSHEQYF
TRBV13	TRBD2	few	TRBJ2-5	TGTGCCAGCAGCGCGGGGGGCCTCGACTATGAGACCCAGTACTTC	CASSAGGLDYETQYF
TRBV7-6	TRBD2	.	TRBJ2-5	TGTGCCAGCAGCTTAATAATGGTAGCTAGCGGGAGTGTCGAGACCCAGTACTTC	CASSLIMVASGSVETQYF
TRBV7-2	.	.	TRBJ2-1	TGTGCCAGCAGCTTTAACGGAGCGGGTGAGCAGTTCTTC	CASSFNGAGEQFF
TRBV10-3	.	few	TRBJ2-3	TGTGCCATCAGTGAGCTAGGGGCCACAGATACGCAGTATTTT	CAISELGATDTQYF
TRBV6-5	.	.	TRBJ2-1	TGTGCCAGCAGTTACTCGAGGGACGGAATCTACAATGAGCAGTTCTTC	CASSYSRDGIYNEQFF
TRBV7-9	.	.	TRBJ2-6	TGCGCCAGCAGCTTATCTCCGGGGAACTCTGGGGCCAACGTCCTGACTTTC	CASSLSPGNSGANVLTF
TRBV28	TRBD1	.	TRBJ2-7	TGTGCCAGCAGAACGACAGGGGGCGCCTTGTCCGAGCAGTACTTC	CASRTTGGALSEQYF
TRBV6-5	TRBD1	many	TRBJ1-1	TGTGCCAGCAGTTGGACAGGGATCACTGAAGCTTTCTTT	CASSWTGITEAFF
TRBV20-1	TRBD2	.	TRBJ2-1	TGCAGTGCTCACGGGACTAGCGGTTTCAATGAGCAGTTCTTC	CSAHGTSGFNEQFF
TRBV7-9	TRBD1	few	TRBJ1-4	TGCGCCAGCAGCCTCGGACAGGGGGCAACTAATGAAAAACTGTTTTTT	CASSLGQGATNEKLFF
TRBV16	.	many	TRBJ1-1	TGTGCCAGCAGTCCCGGAACGAACACTGAAGCTTTCTTT	CASSPGTNTEAFF
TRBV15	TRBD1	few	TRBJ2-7	TGTGCCACCAGCAGAGATCCCCCCGGACAGGGGGAACATCCCTACGAGCAGTACTTC	CATSRDPPGQGEHPYEQYF
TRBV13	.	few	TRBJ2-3	TGTGCCAGCAGCTTACCACGACAGCGCACAGATACGCAGTATTTT	CASSLPRQRTDTQYF
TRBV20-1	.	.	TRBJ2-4	TGCAGTGCTAGGGACTGGGGGAGGGCCAAAAACATTCAGTACTTC	CSARDWGRAKNIQYF
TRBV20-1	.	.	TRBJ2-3	TGCAGTGCTAGAGATAGAGGAGGCCTCGGCACAGATACGCAGTATTTT	CSARDRGGLGTDTQYF
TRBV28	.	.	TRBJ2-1	TGTGCCAGTACCACCAACAACGACACCTACTACAATGAGCAGTTCTTC	CASTTNNDTYYNEQFF
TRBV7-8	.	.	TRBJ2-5	TGTGCCAGCAGCTTAGAACGGTGGGGTCGAGAGACCCAGTACTTC	CASSLERWGRETQYF
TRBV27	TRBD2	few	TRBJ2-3	TGTGCCAGCAGTTTTACCCTAGCGGGGAACACAGATACGCAGTATTTT	CASSFTLAGNTDTQYF
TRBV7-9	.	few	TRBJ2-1	TGTGCCAGCAGCTTCCCCGAAGCGGTTCAACCGGACAATGAGCAGTTCTTC	CASSFPEAVQPDNEQFF
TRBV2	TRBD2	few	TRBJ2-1	TGTGCCAGCAGTGATATGACTAGCGGCAATGAGCAGTTCTTC	CASSDMTSGNEQFF
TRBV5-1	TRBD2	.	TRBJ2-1	TGCGCCAGCAGCTTATCCGGACTAGCGGGGGGGCATGAGCAGGTCTTC	CASSLSGLAGGHEQVF
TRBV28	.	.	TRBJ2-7	TGTGCCAGCAGTTACCTTCGAGACGCAAACGAGCAGTACTTC	CASSYLRDANEQYF
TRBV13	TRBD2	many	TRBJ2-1	TGTGCCAGCAGCTTAGCCCTAGCGGGAGGCGAGCAGTTCTTC	CASSLALAGGEQFF
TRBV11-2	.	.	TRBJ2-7	TGTGCCAGCAGCCGCCGAGGGGCAGTCGGACCCTACGAGCAGTACTTC	CASSRRGAVGPYEQYF
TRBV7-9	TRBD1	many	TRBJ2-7	TGTGCCAGCAGTTTTGACAGGGGGCCCTACGAGCAGTACTTC	CASSFDRGPYEQYF